The 5 T cell receptor beta chains below all came from one sample that was sequenced in a study of cytomegalovirus exposure and HLA in healthy donors. 13 Jbeta primers and 60 Vbeta primers were used for the PCR. Profiling relied on immunoSEQ multiplex PCR, and the TCRdb table lists in-frame clones only, not all of them. The sample contains 150,000 to 200,000 clones, approximately 80% of which appear only once. What was sequenced was PBMCs. The receptors shown here come from a woman aged 18-30 years in good health and CMV-seropositive.

V gene TRBV5-6 combines with J gene TRBJ1-2; no clear D gene. There are 14 residues in the CDR3. Germline V gives CDR1 SGHDT, CDR2 YYEEEE. The V end was cut by 4 bases, the J end by 8 bases, with 18 bases between. Here the CDR3 DNA reads TGTGCCAGCAGCGATCCGTGGATCCCGGGAGGCTACACCTTC. Translation gives CASSDPWIPGGYTF.

The rearrangement uses TRBV9 and TRBJ1-1; no reliable D call. The CDR3 length is 14 residues. CDR1 is SGDLS and CDR2 is YYNGEE in the germline V gene. Deletions cut 3 bases from V and 3 bases from J, with 12 bases between. The CDR3 protein is CASSAFMADTEAFF. The CDR3 region has the DNA TGTGCCAGCAGCGCCTTCATGGCGGACACTGAAGCTTTCTTT.

This clone was detected only a few times. The chain couples TRBV28 to TRBJ1-1; possible D gene TRBD1, 6 bases. Germline assignment: CDR1 MDHEN and CDR2 SYDVKM. V lost 6 bases and J 2 bases, leaving 10 bases between the germline ends. The CDR3 is made up of 13 amino acids. The CDR3 sequence is CASRPDRNTEAFF. The CDR3 DNA sequence: TGTGCCAGCAGACCGGACAGAAACACTGAAGCTTTCTTT.

The gene calls are TRBV6-5 and TRBJ1-2, with 8 bases identical to TRBD1. The V and J ends lost 6 bases and 9 bases, in that order; junction bases with no gene match: 12. CDR1 is MNHEY and CDR2 is SVGAGI in the germline V gene. The CDR3 loop spans 14 amino acids. The CDR3 nucleotides are TGTGCCAGCAGCCGGACAGGGAGCCTTATCCGCTACACCTTC. This encodes CASSRTGSLIRYTF.

CDR3 region: CASSLDGVGNTIYF. The CDR3 DNA sequence: TGTGCCAGCAGCTTAGACGGGGTAGGAAACACCATATATTTT. The V call is TRBV7-9, the J call TRBJ1-3; no clear D gene. CDR1 is SEHNR and CDR2 is FQNEAQ in the germline V gene (reference sequence). Trimming stripped 1 base from V and 4 bases from J, with 8 bases between. The CDR3 covers 14 residues.